The 9 T cell receptor beta chains listed next were all sequenced from one sample in a study of control samples from healthy donors and cancer patients (dated by TCRdb to about 2020). To prepare the library, the immunoSEQ multiplex PCR assay was applied. This immuneACCESS table, as held by TCRdb, lists in-frame sequences with V and J called but not all clones. Of the missing ones, under half trace to an unresolved V gene in checked studies; the others have no known cause. This sample holds approximately 140,000 clones; 93% were observed only once. The ten largest clones capture 5% to 7% of the sample. Specimen: blood. Receptor source: a man in his late teens or twenties in good health.

This rearrangement joins TRBV19 to TRBJ2-3, with TRBD2 matching over 12 bases. The CDR3 extends over 18 amino acids. CDR1 is LNHDA, CDR2 SQIVND, per germline (reference sequence). Germline trimming cut 5 bases from V and 0 bases from J; bases unmatched to any gene: 9. In DNA, the CDR3 is TGTGCCAGTAGTGGTACTAGCGGGGGGCACCCTAGCACAGATACGCAGTATTTT. It encodes CASSGTSGGHPSTDTQYF.

The chain employs TRBV7-2 and TRBJ2-5; 7 bases align to TRBD2. V was clipped by 1 base and J by 0 bases; unmatched bases: 2. In germline, CDR1 is SGHTA, CDR2 FQGNSA. This CDR3 has 15 residues. Here the CDR3 reads CASSLERGYQETQYF. CDR3 sequence (DNA): TGTGCCAGCAGCTTAGAGCGGGGCTACCAAGAGACCCAGTACTTC.

The chain has TRBV5-1 and TRBJ2-2; D is possibly TRBD1 or TRBD2 (6 bases each). CDR3 length: 17 residues. Between the trimmed V and J ends, which lost 0 bases and 5 bases, there was a span of 17 bases. Germline lookup yields CDR1 SGHRS and CDR2 YFSETQ. This CDR3 is CASSLEGGRTMTGELFF. The CDR3 DNA reads TGCGCCAGCAGCTTGGAGGGGGGACGAACCATGACCGGGGAGCTGTTTTTT. Supplemented by reference TRBV5-1 and TRBJ2-2, the full variable domain reads KAGVTQTPRYLIKTRGQQVTLSCSPISGHRSVSWYQQTPGQGLQFLFEYFSETQRNKGNFPGRFSGRQFSNSRSEMNVSTLELGDSALYLCASSLEGGRTMTGELFFGEGSRLTVL.

Here the CDR3 DNA reads TGTGCCAGCAGCCTCTCCGGCGCGCGCGATGAGCAGTTCTTC. Protein product: CASSLSGARDEQFF. The chain combines TRBV3-1 (or the pseudogene TRBV3-2) with TRBJ2-1; D is unresolved. Trimming cost V 4 bases and J 8 bases, with 15 bases left between them. Germline V gene sequence: CDR1 LGHDT, CDR2 YNNKEL (reference sequence). This CDR3 comprises 14 residues.

This clone appeared a few times. J is TRBJ2-6 and V is TRBV12-3 or TRBV12-4; D not certain. The CDR3 is made up of 13 amino acids. Trimming stripped 3 bases from V and 3 bases from J, with 3 bases between. The CDR3 nucleotides are TGTGCCAGCAGTTTTGGTGGGGCCAACGTCCTGACTTTC. It encodes CASSFGGANVLTF.

The chain has TRBV5-6 and TRBJ1-1; 10 positions agree with TRBD1. From germline, CDR1 is SGHDT and CDR2 YYEEEE. Trimming cost V 0 bases and J 0 bases; bases outside gene matches: 2. The CDR3 length is 16 residues. CDR3 amino acids: CASSLGDRGMNTEAFF. The CDR3 DNA is TGTGCCAGCAGCTTGGGGGACAGGGGCATGAACACTGAAGCTTTCTTT. Supplemented by reference TRBV5-6 and TRBJ1-1, the full variable domain reads DAGVTQSPTHLIKTRGQQVTLRCSPKSGHDTVSWYQQALGQGPQFIFQYYEEEERQRGNFPDRFSGHQFPNYSSELNVNALLLGDSALYLCASSLGDRGMNTEAFFGQGTRLTVV.

This chain uses TRBV7-9 with TRBJ1-6; D is possibly TRBD1 (6 bases). The germline V and J ends were trimmed by 5 bases and 8 bases, with 19 bases remaining between them. The CDR3 extends over 16 amino acids. The germline V gene has CDR1 SEHNR and CDR2 FQNEAQ (reference sequence). CDR3 DNA: TGTGCCAGCAGCCCTCTGGGGGGGGGCCTGGATTCACCCCTCCACTTT. It yields the protein CASSPLGGGLDSPLHF.

The chain carries TRBV4-1 and TRBJ2-3; 9 bases are a match to TRBD2. This CDR3 contains 16 residues. The junction had 5 bases not matched to a gene; V was cut back by 0 bases and J by 4 bases. Germline CDR1 and CDR2: MGHRA and YSYEKL. As DNA, the CDR3 is TGCGCCAGCAGCCAAGAGTGGCGGGAGGGATCAGATACGCAGTATTTT. It is translated as CASSQEWREGSDTQYF.

The chain recombines TRBV6-5 with TRBJ1-1, with TRBD1 as a possible D gene (5 bases). Germline CDR1 MNHEY, CDR2 SVGAGI. V was trimmed by 5 bases and J by 7 bases, leaving 14 bases between them. CDR3 length: 13 amino acids. The CDR3 sequence is CASSPRTPDEAFF. The DNA for the CDR3 is TGTGCCAGCAGTCCTCGGACACCGGATGAAGCTTTCTTT.